The 27 T cell receptor beta chains in this list originate from one sample, sequenced in a study of CD8 T cells in Susac syndrome. Reverse transcription of about 0.45 to 1 ug RNA was carried out with random hexamers. TCRdb fed the immunoSEQ multiplex PCR reads into MiXCR, producing one record per CDR3 protein. The repertoire holds 150,000 to 200,000 distinct CDR3 sequences, with about 94% as singletons. The sequenced sample was CD4+ T cells from PBMCs. Receptor source: a human donor in good health.

The chain carries TRBV27 and TRBJ1-5; D remains unclear. CDR1 and CDR2 (germline): MNHEY, SMNVEV (reference sequence). Trimming removed 3 bases at V and 7 bases at J, with 13 bases between. There are 14 residues in the CDR3. The CDR3 DNA follows: TGTGCCAGCAGTTTGAGAGGGAACAACCAGCCCCAGCATTTT. As protein: CASSLRGNNQPQHF.

The chain couples TRBV27 to TRBJ2-5; D perhaps matches TRBD2 (6 bases). The germline V gene encodes CDR1 MNHEY and CDR2 SMNVEV (reference sequence). The CDR3 runs 15 residues. V was pared by 1 base and J by 6 bases, with 15 bases between. The DNA of the CDR3 is TGTGCCAGCAGTTTATGGGGGGTGCAGTCCCAGACCCAGTACTTC. Protein product: CASSLWGVQSQTQYF.

CDR3 sequence: CAWGITDTQYF. The DNA for the CDR3 is TGTGCCTGGGGGATTACAGATACGCAGTATTTT. The V gene is TRBV30, the J gene TRBJ2-3; D not certain. V lost 5 bases to trimming and J lost 3 bases, with 6 bases between them. The germline gives CDR1 GTSNPN, CDR2 SVGIG (reference sequence). The CDR3 spans 11 residues. The full variable domain, completed using reference TRBV30 and TRBJ2-3, is SQTIHQWPATLVQPVGSPLSLECTVEGTSNPNLYWYRQAAGRGLQLLFYSVGIGQISSEVPQNLSASRPQDRQFILSSKKLLLSDSGFYLCAWGITDTQYFGPGTRLTVL.

The chain carries TRBV6-5 and TRBJ2-4; D is unclear. This CDR3 region has 14 residues. V was clipped by 6 bases and J by 0 bases, with 9 bases between them. The germline CDR1 and CDR2 sequences are MNHEY and SVGAGI. The CDR3 sequence is CASSQEPAKNIQYF. The DNA of the CDR3 is TGTGCCAGCAGCCAAGAACCAGCCAAAAACATTCAGTACTTC.

Points on this clonotype: The junction differs from germline at one of its ends, possibly a read error. The chain is built from TRBV20-1 and TRBJ2-3; TRBD1 agrees at 7 bases. Germline V CDR1 and CDR2: DFQATT, SNEGSKA (reference sequence). CDR3 length: 15 amino acids. The CDR3 loop reads CSTRETGRLGNTQYF. In DNA, the CDR3 is TGCAGTACTAGAGAGACAGGGCGTCTTGGGAATACGCAGTATTTT.

The CDR3 region is CSARGGTSGNTDTQYF. CDR3 nucleotide sequence: TGCAGTGCTAGGGGGGGGACTAGCGGTAACACAGATACGCAGTATTTT. The V and J genes are TRBV20-1 and TRBJ2-3; 11 bases match TRBD2. The CDR3 consists of 16 residues. V lost 3 bases, J lost 2 bases, and 7 bases stayed unmatched. Germline CDR1 and CDR2: DFQATT and SNEGSKA (reference sequence).

The count of this clonotype is one. The chain employs TRBV24-1 and TRBJ2-1, with D perhaps assigned TRBD1 or TRBD2 (5 bases each). This CDR3 region has 14 residues. Trimming shortened V by 3 bases and J by 3 bases, and 8 bases separated the two germline ends. Per the germline V gene, CDR1 is KGHDR and CDR2 is SFDVKD. The CDR3 DNA is TGTGCCACCAGTGATCCGGGGCTCTACAATGAGCAGTTCTTC. Protein sequence: CATSDPGLYNEQFF.

V gene TRBV30 combines with J gene TRBJ2-1; D may correspond to TRBD1 or TRBD2 (6 bases each). Germline CDR1 reads GTSNPN; CDR2 reads SVGIG (reference sequence). The CDR3 is 14 residues long. Deletions cut 2 bases from V and 10 bases from J, with 18 bases between. The CDR3 nucleotides read TGTGCCTGGAGTCGAGGGGGGTTAAATGGGGAGCAGTTCTTC. Translating it yields CAWSRGGLNGEQFF. The full variable domain, completed using reference TRBV30 and TRBJ2-1, is SQTIHQWPATLVQPVGSPLSLECTVEGTSNPNLYWYRQAAGRGLQLLFYSVGIGQISSEVPQNLSASRPQDRQFILSSKKLLLSDSGFYLCAWSRGGLNGEQFFGPGTRLTVL.

The V gene is TRBV29-1, the J gene TRBJ2-7; D gene ambiguous. The CDR3 totals 14 residues. Trimming took 7 bases from V and 2 from J, leaving 18 bases between them. Germline values: CDR1 SQVTM, CDR2 ANQGSEA. The CDR3 DNA reads as TGCAGCGCCCATGTTGCACAGACCCCCTACGAGCAGTACTTC. Amino acids: CSAHVAQTPYEQYF.

The chain carries TRBV20-1 and TRBJ2-1; D is ambiguous. Germline CDR1 reads DFQATT; CDR2 reads SNEGSKA (reference sequence). The CDR3 is 11 amino acids. Between the trimmed V and J ends, which lost 3 bases and 10 bases, there was a span of 10 bases. The CDR3 is CSASDVLEQFF. In nucleotides, the CDR3 is TGCAGTGCTAGTGATGTGTTGGAGCAGTTCTTC.

The J gene is TRBJ2-1, the V gene TRBV28; D not certain. The CDR3 has 10 amino acids. Trimming cost V 5 bases and J 9 bases, with 5 bases left between them. Looked up from germline, CDR1 is MDHEN and CDR2 is SYDVKM. The CDR3 bases are TGTGCCAGCAGTACGAGTGAGCAGTTCTTC. Translation: CASSTSEQFF.

Points on this clonotype: One junction end disagrees with the germline gene, perhaps due to a read error. J is TRBJ2-4 and V is TRBV6-2 or TRBV6-3; 7 bases are a match to TRBD2. CDR3 length equals 11 residues. Germline assignment: CDR1 MNHEY and CDR2 SVGEGT. CDR3 residues: CASSSSGGRDF. The CDR3 nucleotides read TGTGCCAGCAGTTCAAGTGGGGGGAGGGACTTC.

J is TRBJ2-7 and V is TRBV29-1; 7 bases agree with TRBD1. The germline V gene encodes CDR1 SQVTM and CDR2 ANQGSEA. This CDR3 comprises 13 residues. The junction had 7 bases not matched to a gene; V was cut back by 4 bases and J by 4 bases. The CDR3 loop reads CSVGRDRTYEQYF. DNA for the CDR3: TGCAGCGTTGGAAGGGACAGAACTTACGAGCAGTACTTC.

V usage is TRBV29-1 and J usage is TRBJ1-2; D not certain. The CDR3 loop spans 11 amino acids. The germline V and J ends were trimmed by 0 bases and 5 bases, with 4 bases remaining between them. Germline V gene lookup returns CDR1 SQVTM and CDR2 ANQGSEA. CDR3 amino acids: CSVEDGYGYTF. DNA for the CDR3: TGCAGCGTTGAAGATGGGTATGGCTACACCTTC.

The table lists this clonotype with a count of one. The chain carries TRBV29-1 and TRBJ2-7; tentatively, D is TRBD1 (6 bases). Trimming removed 5 bases from V and 7 bases from J, with 9 bases in between. Germline loops: CDR1 SQVTM, CDR2 ANQGSEA. The CDR3 covers 10 residues. The CDR3 nucleotides read TGCAGCGTTCGGACAGTTGAGCAGTACTTC. Residues: CSVRTVEQYF.

The chain employs TRBV28 and TRBJ2-3; the match to TRBD2 covers 8 bases. Trimming took 1 base from V and 5 from J; bases not matched to a gene: 5. Germline CDR1 and CDR2: MDHEN and SYDVKM. The CDR3 contains 15 residues. CDR3 sequence (DNA): TGTGCCAGCAGTTTATCCGCGGGAGGAATAGATACGCAGTATTTT. Translated, it gives CASSLSAGGIDTQYF.

This chain links TRBV13 with TRBJ2-5; TRBD2 matches at 9 bases. Trimming took 4 bases from V and 3 from J; bases not matched to a gene: 3. The CDR3 has 14 amino acids. Per germline, CDR1 PRHDT and CDR2 FYEKMQ (reference sequence). CDR3 in amino acids: CASSYSGRKETQYF. Here the CDR3 DNA reads TGTGCCAGCAGCTATAGCGGGAGAAAAGAGACCCAGTACTTC.

This rearrangement joins TRBV29-1 to TRBJ2-7, with 9 nucleotides matching TRBD1. Germline V gene lookup returns CDR1 SQVTM and CDR2 ANQGSEA. V shed 6 bases, J shed 6 bases, and the junction held 12 bases outside the gene matches. The CDR3 has 14 amino acids. This CDR3 is CSVASGTGIAEQYF. DNA of the CDR3: TGCAGCGTCGCCTCCGGGACAGGGATCGCCGAGCAGTACTTC.

In DNA form, the CDR3 reads TGTGCCAGCAGCTTAGATCCCGCAGATACGCAGTATTTT. This gives the protein CASSLDPADTQYF. J is TRBJ2-3 and V is TRBV7-9; D remains ambiguous. CDR1 SEHNR and CDR2 FQNEAQ come from the germline V gene (reference sequence). The V and J ends lost 1 base and 4 bases respectively, with 6 bases between them. This CDR3 spans 13 amino acids. Full variable domain (remainder filled in from reference TRBV7-9 and TRBJ2-3): DTGVSQNPRHKITKRGQNVTFRCDPISEHNRLYWYRQTLGQGPEFLTYFQNEAQLEKSRLLSDRFSAERPKGSFSTLEIQRTEQGDSAMYLCASSLDPADTQYFGPGTRLTVL.

The chain has TRBV28 and TRBJ1-1; D is unclear. V was trimmed by 6 bases and J by 3 bases, leaving 14 bases between them. Germline V CDR1 and CDR2: MDHEN, SYDVKM. This CDR3 comprises 14 residues. The CDR3 reads CASRPILGYTEAFF. CDR3 DNA sequence: TGTGCCAGCAGACCCATTCTTGGATACACTGAAGCTTTCTTT.

This rearrangement joins TRBV7-2 to TRBJ2-5, with 9 nucleotides matching TRBD2. Germline V gene data show CDR1 as SGHTA and CDR2 as FQGNSA. J lost 5 bases, V lost 1 base, and 5 bases had no gene match. The CDR3 runs 15 residues. Here the CDR3 reads CASSLGGGDFETQYF. The CDR3 bases are TGTGCCAGCAGCTTAGGCGGGGGGGATTTTGAGACCCAGTACTTC.

The rearrangement links TRBV25-1 to TRBJ2-3; D call uncertain. This CDR3 contains 11 residues. Germline loops: CDR1 MGHDK, CDR2 SYGVNS. The ends were cut back, 7 bases at V and 3 bases at J, with 5 bases in the middle. The CDR3 sequence: CASTGTDTQYF. CDR3 coding DNA: TGTGCCAGCACCGGGACAGATACGCAGTATTTT. Combining the CDR3 with reference TRBV25-1 and TRBJ2-3 gives the whole variable domain EADIYQTPRYLVIGTGKKITLECSQTMGHDKMYWYQQDPGMELHLIHYSYGVNSTEKGDLSSESTVSRIRTEHFPLTLESARPSHTSQYLCASTGTDTQYFGPGTRLTVL.

This chain links TRBV7-9 with TRBJ1-3; D remains unclear. The V end lost 5 bases, the J end lost 0 bases, and 2 bases lay between the germline ends. There are 12 residues in the CDR3. Germline CDR1 and CDR2: SEHNR and FQNEAQ (reference sequence). The CDR3 region has the DNA TGTGCCAGCAGCGACTCTGGAAACACCATATATTTT. This sequence encodes CASSDSGNTIYF.

This clonotype was recorded once. The chain combines TRBV7-9 with TRBJ1-2; 11 nucleotides line up with TRBD1. The CDR3 is 14 residues long. Germline V gives CDR1 SEHNR, CDR2 FQNEAQ (reference sequence). V dropped 1 base and J dropped 8; count of bases not matched to a gene: 3. The CDR3 spells CASSLGTGGRGYTF. CDR3 coding DNA: TGTGCCAGCAGCTTAGGGACAGGGGGCCGCGGCTACACCTTC.

The chain combines TRBV20-1 with TRBJ2-7; D call uncertain. The CDR3 is made up of 16 amino acids. Trimming cost V 1 base and J 0 bases, with 16 bases left between them. Germline loops: CDR1 DFQATT, CDR2 SNEGSKA (reference sequence). The CDR3 DNA sequence: TGCAGTGCTAGAGCCGTCTCGCGTGTTCGCTCCTACGAGCAGTACTTC. It is translated as CSARAVSRVRSYEQYF.

The chain combines TRBV6-5 with TRBJ2-1; weak D call: TRBD2 (5 bases). Deletions cut 5 bases from V and 3 bases from J, with 11 bases between. This CDR3 contains 14 residues. The germline CDR1 and CDR2 sequences are MNHEY and SVGAGI. In DNA form, the CDR3 reads TGTGCCAGCAGTCAAGCGGAGATCTACAATGAGCAGTTCTTC. It is translated as CASSQAEIYNEQFF.

CDR3 DNA sequence: TGTGCCTGGAGTGTATTACGGGATGAAGCTTTCTTT. Its protein is CAWSVLRDEAFF. The rearrangement uses TRBV30 and TRBJ1-1; no definite D call. Germline CDR1 reads GTSNPN; CDR2 reads SVGIG (reference sequence). This CDR3 is 12 amino acids long. With 0 bases removed from V and 7 bases from J, the gap between germline ends came to 9 bases.